This T cell receptor beta chain comes out of a study of shared clonotypes between healthy human individuals. Study observations and caveats: In having few donors, the study represented limited genetic and exposure-history diversity.

The CDR3 is made up of 15 amino acids. Germline values: CDR1 MGHDK, CDR2 SYGVNS. V lost 0 bases and J 2 bases, leaving 8 bases between the germline ends. For this clone: Its target is not known.

Repertoires were generated with immunoSEQ multiplex PCR, while TCRdb's copy carries only in-frame clones and drops some. The top ten clones hold 0.13% of a sample with just over 2,000,000 clones, 85% to 95% of them seen once. This TCR was recovered from a man aged 18 to 30 in good health. The sequencing sample was made of naive CD4+ T cells sorted from blood. Stated subset: CD45RA+ positively selected. The chain joins TRBV25-1 to TRBJ1-3; D ambiguous. The CDR3 DNA is TGTGCCAGCAGTGAATACCGGGCCCCTGGAAACACCATATATTTT. Translation gives CASSEYRAPGNTIYF.